This T cell receptor (beta chain) was recovered during a study of cytomegalovirus exposure and HLA in healthy donors (dated by TCRdb to 2016 to 2017). For context, the study as a whole: An earlier analysis of about 560 of the donors reported 276 Gb of sequence data and roughly 120 million unique TCR beta sequences obtained from about 200 million T cells. In addition to the first cohort of hundreds of subjects, a separate validation cohort of approximately 110 different subjects was used. Across approximately 400 genotyped donors of the cohort, an average of roughly 200,000 unique TCR beta nucleotide sequences per donor were sequenced, and 15% to 20% of those sequences were non-productive. The study combined high-throughput TCR immunosequencing, statistical association of individual TCRs with disease status, and machine learning to predict cytomegalovirus infection status. Several DR-DQ haplotypes were handled as single units for association and clustering, since linkage in the cohort was strong. A later analysis re-examined previously published TCR beta repertoires from 500 to 700 donors and added high-resolution HLA genotyping to investigate patterns of TCR occurrence. Typing coverage varied by locus: roughly 620-640 donors for A, B, C, DRB1 and DQB1; about 520 for DQA1; some 610 for DPA1; 400 to 480 for DPB1. A later genetic analysis took genome-wide SNP genotypes for 398 of the 666 donors and used that subset as a discovery cohort. The T cell repertoires of several hundred subjects were profiled by immunosequencing and related to cytomegalovirus serostatus. All discovery cohort repertoires had been generated using a single sequencing platform. About 320 gigabases of sequencing data and tens of millions of unique TCR sequences were included in an early release covering around 600 HLA-typed donors. Of the approximately 400 genotyped donors, around 81% fell in the genetic ancestry cluster associated with self-reported Caucasian donors. Rather than drawing on any new phenotypic data, the later analysis identified candidate immune exposures from TCR beta sequences and the way those sequences occurred across donors. Donor age, sex, ethnicity and CMV serostatus were compiled alongside the repertoire data. The aim of the study was to test whether cataloging public T cell receptors could identify signatures of past pathogen exposure. Both class I and class II loci were covered by HLA typing, at four-digit resolution. An earlier analysis of more than 450 of the donors used high-throughput TCR beta sequencing to judge whether each TCR beta V gene segment behaved as functional or pseudogenic.

The cohort consisted of fewer than 700 healthy bone marrow donors. Cohort members were all nominally healthy when sampled, although unrecorded immune exposures were likely present. The donor was CMV seropositive and belonged to the group of 250 to 350 seropositive cohort members. A peripheral blood sample was collected from each donor, and TCR beta sequencing was performed on peripheral blood mononuclear cells. The Qiagen DNeasy Blood Extraction Kit was used to extract genomic DNA from the blood cell samples. Libraries were made using the immunoSEQ multiplex PCR assay. For the multiplex PCR, a mixture combining 60 forward primers for TCR Vbeta segments and 13 reverse primers for TCR Jbeta segments was used. A multiplex PCR assay on genomic DNA amplified the CDR3 region of rearranged TCR beta genes. On the Illumina HiSeq System, the amplified TCR beta libraries were sequenced as 87-base-pair reads. Per the original workflow: A later analysis tallied around 87 million unique TCR beta chains across the 666 repertoires, and about 10 million of those chains were shared by two or more donors. Raw reads were error-corrected and collapsed into unique sequences by a nearest-neighbor algorithm in which closely related sequences were merged to remove PCR and sequencing errors. To assign V, D and J gene segments, CDR3 sequences were aligned to IMGT reference sequences. For a sequence to be retained, a match of at least six nucleotides was required to both a V gene segment and a J gene segment. Rearrangements were classified as productive when the CDR3 lacked stop codons and remained in frame with V and J, and all other rearrangements were classified as non-productive. Following IMGT convention, CDR3 was defined as the stretch from the second conserved V-encoded cysteine up to the conserved J-encoded phenylalanine. In an earlier analysis of some 550 of the donors, sequences lacking an unambiguous match to a single V gene segment were excluded. In an earlier analysis of approximately 560 of the donors, a V segment was called functional when productive rearrangements were above 56.7%, and segregating when the standard deviation between donors exceeded 5%. A statistical classification framework was built for diagnosing cytomegalovirus status from the catalog of TCR beta chain sequences. V and J gene assignment, in a later analysis, came from comparing TCR nucleotide sequences with IMGT/GENE-DB human TR gene sequences. The TCRdist pipeline was used in a later analysis to assign CDR3 sequences and most-parsimonious VDJ recombination scenarios. A later analysis defined each TCR beta chain by its CDR3 amino acid sequence plus V-gene family, and excluded reads lacking a unique V-gene family. In a later analysis, around 600 highly shared, low-generation-probability nucleotide sequences were removed to address suspected cross-contamination and a sequencing artifact. For each public chain, a later analysis derived a clonal expansion index from normalized ranks of inferred template counts within each repertoire. Generation probabilities in a later analysis came from a VDJ recombination model fitted to out-of-frame rearrangements, and those results were checked against IGoR. In a later analysis, TCR-TCR, TCR-HLA and TCR-CMV co-occurrence was scored with hypergeometric tests, and a repertoire-size bias correction was applied to TCR pairs. In a later analysis, false discovery rates were estimated by permuting HLA or CMV assignments 20 times. A later analysis grouped co-occurring TCRs with DBSCAN, adding TCRdist sequence similarity when clustering within HLA-allele-positive subsets. For co-occurrence clustering, repertoires with fewer than 30,000 or more than 120,000 public chains were excluded, along with a handful of repertoires with anomalous nucleotide sharing. Sourced from immuneACCESS, this table was stored by TCRdb with only in-frame sequences that have V and J called. A share of the clones is absent; for the studies checked, an unresolved V gene accounts for under half, and the remainder has no known explanation. Clone size and V and J calls were adopted from that table, with D and trimming inferred from the DNA. For this sample the table gives about 61,000 clones, of which about 89% were detected only once. Approximately 1.6% of the sample comes from the top ten.

Only a few counts were recorded for this clone. Its specific antigen is unknown. Qualities for individual bases were not recorded, and no much larger clone is one base off. V is clipped by 3 bases and J by 1 base, and the sequence between their germline boundaries is 13 bases long. From cysteine to phenylalanine, the CDR3 is 16 amino acids long. CDR3 DNA is the only sequence kept; it has 48 bases, read in frame from the first base. Based on the germline V gene, the CDR1 and CDR2 sequences are ENHRY and SYGVKD. Overall study outcomes, separate from this receptor: V-gene and J-gene trimming of TCR beta chains was associated with a missense DCLRE1C variant in a later genetic analysis, and the association was replicated in an independent cohort. A later analysis associated 16,951 TCR beta sequences with specific HLA alleles at a false discovery rate of 0.05. A total of 164 TCR beta chains were listed by the study as associated with cytomegalovirus. It was suggested by the authors that the approach could potentially be generalized to other disease states and immunological phenotypes. Compared with equally common non-associated chains, HLA-associated TCR beta chains in a later analysis were more clonally expanded and had lower generation probabilities. Immune exposure information for the cohort was limited to CMV serostatus. An earlier analysis of around 500 of the donors showed that most TCR beta V segments appeared in productive rearrangements either about 87% or about 30% of the time, which broadly matched IMGT annotations. Correlated functional status among segregating V segments might reflect linkage disequilibrium, but an unknown experimental factor could not be ruled out. Most TCR sequences were seen in very few donors, while some public TCRs were found in many individuals. When HLA alleles, especially DR and DQ, strongly co-occurred, attributing TCR associations to individual alleles was difficult. Because counts were too low, fewer than 20 rarely observed V segments, including chromosome 9 orphons, were excluded from the earlier analysis of several hundred of the donors. Sequencing depth was assumed to be roughly uniform across donors in the presence/absence analyses, though that assumption may not hold. A few of the identified cytomegalovirus-associated TCR beta chains were confirmed in vitro to be specific for cytomegalovirus antigens. The classifier was reported to diagnose cytomegalovirus status with high specificity and sensitivity in both the original and validation cohorts. Because HLA typing was unavailable for some donors at each locus, only the typed subset was used in association tests. Compared with the roughly 600-donor mean, donors in an Asian-associated ancestry cluster had fewer N-insertions in productive TCRs, according to a later genetic analysis. Most CMV-associated TCR beta chains appeared to be HLA-restricted in a later analysis, and the HLA associations seemed to be driven largely by CMV exposure. A later analysis found that TCR association rates varied across HLA loci, with DRB1 alleles showing the most associated TCRs and HLA-C alleles the fewest. In this cohort, only TCR beta chains were sequenced, and detectable features were limited by the absence of alpha or paired-chain data. Some IMGT-functional V segments, including TRBV6-2 and TRBV6-3, could not be told apart with the 87-base-pair reads, so those segments were excluded. A group of highly shared sequence variants was considered likely to be a technical artifact of the sequencing pipeline. A later analysis reported that several top co-occurrence clusters appeared linked to parvovirus B19, influenza, CMV and Epstein-Barr virus. A further reported finding was that TCR beta sequences accurately predicted the HLA-A and HLA-B alleles for most subjects in the first cohort.

The material sequenced was PBMCs. The V and J segments used are TRBV10-3 and TRBJ1-3; the D region possibly corresponds to TRBD1 (6 bases align). This TCR was sampled from a man aged 25 to 40 in good health and CMV-seropositive. DNA sequence: TGTGCCATCAGTGAACCAGGGGCCCCATCTGGAAACACCATATATTTT. It codes for CAISEPGAPSGNTIYF.